This TCR beta chain stems from a study of T-cell memory formation after mild COVID-19. Study overall: TCR clusters showed largely donor specificity.

With constant-segment primers, 5'RACE yielded cDNA libraries of TCR alpha and TCR beta that carried sample barcodes and UMIs. MiXCR, run by TCRdb on the 5' RACE reads, gives a single entry per CDR3 protein. Found here are approximately 250,000 distinct CDR3 sequences, approximately 15% of them singletons; the top ten hold more than 2%. Points from the study as a whole: The CD4+ clones that contracted clustered mainly within CM and EM, and the CD8+ clones concentrated in EMRA.

In germline, CDR1 is KGHSH, CDR2 LQKENI. V dropped 0 bases and J dropped 6 bases, with 7 bases sitting between them. The CDR3 totals 13 residues. Concerning this clonotype itself: As yet, its antigen is unknown.

The chain recombines TRBV18 with TRBJ2-3; D not resolved. The sequence derives from an adult woman who had mild COVID-19 (a few samples of this study predate the infection). Cell type and time point are not known. The sample comprised PBMCs or a T cell subset sorted from them (not recorded which). DNA for the CDR3: TGTGCCAGCTCACCACCCGCGAGGGATACGCAGTATTTT. Residues: CASSPPARDTQYF.